The rows below give T cell receptor beta chains drawn from one sample of a study of beta chain features in type 1 diabetes. TCRdb's table, derived via immunoSEQ multiplex PCR, lists solely in-frame clones and lacks some. The repertoire holds around 450,000 clones, with over 10% as singletons. Sequencing input: naive CD4+ T cells from blood. These receptor sequences come from a woman under 30 in good health. The CDR3 runs from the conserved cysteine through the conserved F or W. Each record gives: D gene, V gene, clone size, J gene, CDR3 length, CDR3 DNA, CDR3 protein. The D gene is left open where the match is weak. Size is stated for part of the rows, as once, few or many counts, or as a class when the clone is expanded.

TRBD2	TRBV11-3	few	TRBJ2-1	19	TGTGCCAGCAGCTTAGAAAAGCGGGAGGCCCCCAGCTCCTACAATGAGCAGTTCTTC	CASSLEKREAPSSYNEQFF
TRBD2	TRBV14	.	TRBJ2-5	16	TGTGCCAGCGCCTCAAGGGCGGGAGGCTTCCAAGAGACCCAGTACTTC	CASASRAGGFQETQYF
.	TRBV7-9	few	TRBJ1-3	13	TGTGCCAGCAGCCCGTTTGGCGGAAACACCATATATTTT	CASSPFGGNTIYF
TRBD1	TRBV5-1	few	TRBJ1-1	15	TGCGCCAGCAGCTTGGTCACAGGGGCGGGCACTGAAGCTTTCTTT	CASSLVTGAGTEAFF
.	TRBV18	.	TRBJ2-1	15	TGTGCCAGCTCACCACGGGGTGGGTCCTACAATGAGCAGTTCTTC	CASSPRGGSYNEQFF
.	TRBV20-1	.	TRBJ2-4	11	TGCAGTGCAAAATTGCGGAACATTCAGTACTTC	CSAKLRNIQYF
.	TRBV30	.	TRBJ2-6	19	TGTGCCTGGAGTGTAGGATTATTCGTGGGAGGCAGTGGGGCCAACGTCCTGACTTTC	CAWSVGLFVGGSGANVLTF
TRBD1	TRBV25-1	.	TRBJ2-3	15	TGTGCCAGCAGGCCGGGACAGGGGAGGGTGGATACGCAGTATTTT	CASRPGQGRVDTQYF
.	TRBV18	few	TRBJ2-3	16	TGTGCCAGCTCACCCGTTCAGAGGGCTTTAGGGGATACGCAGTATTTT	CASSPVQRALGDTQYF
TRBD1	TRBV29-1	.	TRBJ1-4	12	TGCAGCGTTGTGGGGGACAGTGAAAAACTGTTTTTT	CSVVGDSEKLFF
.	TRBV2	.	TRBJ1-1	14	TGTGCCAGCAGGAACAGGGCCATGAACACTGAAGCTTTCTTT	CASRNRAMNTEAFF
.	TRBV4-3	.	TRBJ1-3	14	TGCGCCAGCAGCCAAGTCCCAGGGGGAAACACCATATATTTT	CASSQVPGGNTIYF
.	TRBV9	few	TRBJ1-1	14	TGTGCCAGCAGCGTGCGACGGGAGAACACTGAAGCTTTCTTT	CASSVRRENTEAFF
TRBD1	TRBV29-1	few	TRBJ2-7	12	TGCAGCGTGAGGGGACAGGGAGACGAGCAGTACTTC	CSVRGQGDEQYF
TRBD2	TRBV14	.	TRBJ2-4	17	TGTGCCAGCAGCCAATCCTTAGCGGGGGAAGCCAAAAACATTCAGTACTTC	CASSQSLAGEAKNIQYF
TRBD1	TRBV6-6	few	TRBJ2-2	15	TGTGCCAGCAGTTACGACAGGGTCGGGACCGGGGAGCTGTTTTTT	CASSYDRVGTGELFF
TRBD1	TRBV25-1	.	TRBJ2-3	15	TGTGCCAGCAGTTCCGGGACAGGAGTTACAGATACGCAGTATTTT	CASSSGTGVTDTQYF
.	TRBV9	few	TRBJ2-7	14	TGTGCCAGCAGCCGAACAGGACAGCTGGTCGAGCAGTACTTC	CASSRTGQLVEQYF
TRBD1	TRBV29-1	few	TRBJ2-5	14	TGCAGCGTGGTTGGACAGGGAGGTCAAGAGACCCAGTACTTC	CSVVGQGGQETQYF
.	TRBV30	.	TRBJ1-5	15	TGTGCCTGGAGCAGGGTACGGGGGATACGGCAGCCCCAGCATTTT	CAWSRVRGIRQPQHF
TRBD1	TRBV5-4	.	TRBJ2-7	15	TGTGCCAGCAGCTCCCCGGGACAGGGAACCTACGAGCAGTACTTC	CASSSPGQGTYEQYF
.	TRBV29-1	.	TRBJ1-6	14	TGCAGCGTCAAGGTCGGCAGGGGTGAATCACCCCTCCACTTT	CSVKVGRGESPLHF
.	TRBV5-1	.	TRBJ2-5	13	TGCGCCAGCAGCTTTGGCGTTGCGGAGACCCAGTACTTC	CASSFGVAETQYF
.	TRBV10-3	many	TRBJ2-5	12	TGTGCCATCGGATCAGGACTTGAGACCCAGTACTTC	CAIGSGLETQYF
.	TRBV6-1	few	TRBJ1-1	14	TGTGCCAGCAGTACACGGACGGTGAACACTGAAGCTTTCTTT	CASSTRTVNTEAFF
TRBD1	TRBV7-9	.	TRBJ1-1	15	TGTGCCAGCAGCCCCCGGACAGGGGCATCCGCTGAAGCTTTCTTT	CASSPRTGASAEAFF
.	TRBV7-9	.	TRBJ2-5	16	TGTGCCAGCAGCTATCGGGCTGGAGGGGCGTCGGAGACCCAGTACTTC	CASSYRAGGASETQYF
TRBD1	TRBV29-1	.	TRBJ1-1	13	TGCAGCGGTAAGGGACAGGTGAACACTGAAGCTTTCTTT	CSGKGQVNTEAFF
TRBD1	TRBV9	once	TRBJ1-2	13	TGTGCCAGCAGCGTAGGCCAGGGGGCCGGCTACACCTTC	CASSVGQGAGYTF
.	TRBV30	few	TRBJ1-5	16	TGTGCCTGGAGTGTACGGGTAAGAGGAGTCAATCAGCCCCAGCATTTT	CAWSVRVRGVNQPQHF
TRBD1	TRBV7-9	few	TRBJ2-6	17	TGTGCCAGCAGCTCAAGGGTACAGGGGCCTGGGGCCAACGTCCTGACTTTC	CASSSRVQGPGANVLTF
.	TRBV5-6	.	TRBJ2-7	13	TGTGCCAGCAGGGGTCCGTGGGGTCACGAGCAGTACTTC	CASRGPWGHEQYF
.	TRBV18	.	TRBJ2-7	15	TGTGCCAGCTCAGAGAGAGGTGGGATCTCCTACGAGCAGTACTTC	CASSERGGISYEQYF
.	TRBV21-1	few	TRBJ2-5	16	TGTGCCAGCAGCATTCCCAGGCGGGGGGCCGTCGGGACCCAGTACTTC	CASSIPRRGAVGTQYF
.	TRBV29-1	.	TRBJ2-5	12	TGCAGCGCTTCACTGTCCCAAGAGACCCAGTACTTC	CSASLSQETQYF
.	TRBV4-1	.	TRBJ1-2	17	TGCGCCAGCAGCCAACTCGGTTCGGGGAAAAGGACTGATGGCTACACCTTC	CASSQLGSGKRTDGYTF
.	TRBV29-1	few	TRBJ2-3	11	TGCAGCGTTATAGTGATCTTGACGCAGTATTTT	CSVIVILTQYF
.	TRBV11-1	.	TRBJ2-1	17	TGTGCCAGCGCTATCAGTCGCGGGGCCAGCTCCTACAATGAGCAGTTCTTC	CASAISRGASSYNEQFF
TRBD1	TRBV5-6	.	TRBJ2-4	14	TGTGCCACAGGACAGGGTCTGGCCAAAAACATTCAGTACTTC	CATGQGLAKNIQYF
.	TRBV4-3	.	TRBJ2-3	17	TGCGCCAGCAGCCAATTAGCCTCGTGGGAGGGGGAACATACGCAGTATTTT	CASSQLASWEGEHTQYF
.	TRBV30	many	TRBJ2-2	11	TGTGCCTGGAGTGGCACCGGGGAGCTGTTTTTT	CAWSGTGELFF
.	TRBV5-1	few	TRBJ2-5	13	TGCGCCAGCAGCTTGTTCTTAGGAGAGACCCAGTACTTC	CASSLFLGETQYF
TRBD2	TRBV5-1	.	TRBJ2-5	15	TGCGCCAGCAGCTCCCAGTTAGCGGGACAAGAGACCCAGTACTTC	CASSSQLAGQETQYF
.	TRBV7-2	few	TRBJ2-7	12	TGTGCCAGCAGCTTCGGACGGATCGAGCAGTACTTC	CASSFGRIEQYF
.	TRBV6-5	.	TRBJ2-5	14	TGTGCCAGCAGTTACATAGGACAACAAGAGACCCAGTACTTC	CASSYIGQQETQYF
TRBD2	TRBV6-5	.	TRBJ2-7	15	TGTGCCAGCAGTGGTAGCGGGAGAGCCGCCTACGAGCAGTACTTC	CASSGSGRAAYEQYF
.	TRBV4-1	.	TRBJ2-4	14	TGCGCCAGCAGCCAAGATTTCTGGCGGAACATTCAGTACTTC	CASSQDFWRNIQYF
.	TRBV29-1	.	TRBJ1-2	14	TGCAGCTTTGAAGATCAAGGCGGATACTATGGCTACACCTTC	CSFEDQGGYYGYTF
.	TRBV7-7	.	TRBJ2-2	16	TGTGCCAGCAGGCCGACAGGCCTCGGGGACACCGGGGAGCTGTTTTTT	CASRPTGLGDTGELFF
.	TRBV10-3	few	TRBJ2-7	10	TGTGCCACGGGGTCCTACGAGCAGTACTTC	CATGSYEQYF
TRBD1	TRBV25-1	.	TRBJ1-5	14	TGTGCCAGCAGGGGACAGGGTGGCAATCAGCCCCAGCATTTT	CASRGQGGNQPQHF
.	TRBV27	.	TRBJ2-4	9	TGTGCCAGCAGTTTATCCGGGTACTTC	CASSLSGYF
TRBD1	TRBV4-1	few	TRBJ1-2	13	TGCGCCAGCAGCCCCACAGGGGAGCGTGGCTACACCTTC	CASSPTGERGYTF
TRBD1	TRBV28	.	TRBJ1-2	13	TGTGCCAGCAGTTCCGGGACAGTCTATGGCTACACCTTC	CASSSGTVYGYTF